Detailed here is one TCR beta chain. This clone was detected only once. Its target antigen remains unknown. Per-base qualities were not stored, and no clone one base away is much larger. Separate from the approximately 730-subject first cohort, the validation cohort of roughly 110 subjects was the group to which the donors belonged. This entry is derived from a study of cytomegalovirus exposure and HLA in healthy donors (dated 2017 in TCRdb). About the study as a whole: The roughly 700 repertoires of the first cohort and the roughly 110 validation repertoires were produced on the same platform, according to a later analysis. To predict cytomegalovirus infection status, the study brought together high-throughput TCR immunosequencing, statistical association of individual TCRs with disease status, and machine learning. The study aimed to test whether cataloging public T cell receptors could reveal signatures of past pathogen exposure. In addition to the first cohort of 666 subjects, a separate validation cohort of approximately 130 different subjects was used.

Beyond this particular receptor, the publication reports: It was suggested by the authors that the approach could potentially be generalized to other disease states and immunological phenotypes. All 120 or so repertoires were used to score co-occurrence in the validation cohort in a later analysis, because that analysis had no HLA typing for the cohort. The classifier was reported to diagnose cytomegalovirus status with high specificity and sensitivity in both the original cohort and the validation cohort. In vitro tests confirmed that a few of the cytomegalovirus-associated TCR beta chains recognize cytomegalovirus antigens. While some public TCRs were present in many individuals, most TCR sequences turned up only very rarely across donors. The study listed 150 to 200 TCR beta chains as associated with cytomegalovirus. Subsequent analysis determined that TCRs grouped into clusters in the first cohort also showed a tendency toward co-occurrence across the 120 validation repertoires, and approximately 93% of cluster scores exceeded 0.

The receptor library was made with the immunoSEQ multiplex PCR assay. Per the original workflow: To diagnose cytomegalovirus status from the catalog of TCR beta chain sequences, a statistical classification framework was built. TCRdb took this table from immuneACCESS and kept in-frame rearrangements with V and J called. Such tables lack part of the clones; where checked against another copy, unresolved V genes explain under half of the gap, and the rest is unexplained. V, J and clone size derive from that table, while D and trimming were established from the DNA sequence. Across this sample there are roughly 150,000 clones, with approximately 93% seen only once. The ten largest clones add up to 0.6% to 0.8% of the sample. This sequence was found in a young man in good health and CMV-seronegative. Sequenced: PBMCs.

DNA sequence: TGTGCCAGCAGCTTAGCGGGACTAGCCTACAATGAGCAGTTCTTC. It codes for CASSLAGLAYNEQFF. The chain was built from TRBV7-9 and TRBJ2-1; 8 junctional bases match TRBD2. Counted from cysteine to phenylalanine, this CDR3 has 15 amino acids. Only the CDR3 part of the read is kept: 45 bases, read in frame from the first base. From a lookup of the germline V gene (reference sequence), CDR1 and CDR2 are SEHNR and FQNEAQ. V loses 0 bases at its end and J loses 2 bases; junction bases beyond the gene matches: 0.